The 29 T cell receptor beta chains in this list originate from one sample, sequenced in a study of cytomegalovirus exposure and HLA in healthy donors. TCRdb's copy holds only in-frame clones and misses some; the assay was immunoSEQ multiplex PCR. The data hold 230,000 or so clones, with around nine tenths observed a single time. The sample comprised PBMCs. The receptors were sampled from a woman under 30 in good health and CMV-seronegative.

The V and J genes are TRBV5-6 and TRBJ1-1; D uncertain. Germline-derived CDR1 and CDR2 are SGHDT and YYEEEE. The V gene lost 4 bases and the J gene lost 9 bases, with 28 bases spanning the gap. This CDR3 region has 17 residues. CDR3 bases: TGTGCCAGCAGCCCAAAACCCCTAGCGAAATTGCAGAGGAAAGCTTTCTTT. It codes for CASSPKPLAKLQRKAFF.

This chain's CDR3 is CASSFWQNYEQYF. The CDR3 DNA reads as TGTGCCAGCAGCTTTTGGCAGAACTACGAGCAGTACTTC. The rearrangement uses TRBV5-4 and TRBJ2-7; D remains unclear. Trimming cost V 2 bases and J 3 bases, with 9 bases left between them. The CDR3 is made up of 13 amino acids. Per the germline V gene, CDR1 is SGHNT and CDR2 is YYREEE (reference sequence).

The V and J genes are TRBV28 and TRBJ2-7, with 8 bases that match TRBD2. V shed 6 bases, J shed 4 bases, and the junction held 17 bases outside the gene matches. This CDR3 has 17 amino acids. Germline assignment: CDR1 MDHEN and CDR2 SYDVKM. This CDR3 reads CASSFPRGTSGGYEQYF. The CDR3 DNA sequence: TGTGCCAGCAGCTTCCCACGCGGGACTAGTGGAGGGTACGAGCAGTACTTC.

CDR3 DNA sequence: TGTGCCAGCAGCCCCGTGTGGGTAGCGGGAGCCGATGAGCAGTTCTTC. Its protein product is CASSPVWVAGADEQFF. This chain joins TRBV4-2 and TRBJ2-1; TRBD2 matches at 9 bases. With V trimmed by 4 bases and J by 8 bases, 12 bases remained unmatched. This CDR3 spans 16 amino acids. Germline CDR1 is LGHNA and CDR2 is YNFKEQ.

The chain uses TRBV7-6 and TRBJ1-1; 9 nucleotides match TRBD1. The CDR3 covers 14 residues. V shed 1 base, J shed 10 bases, and the junction held 7 bases outside the gene matches. Germline V gene lookup returns CDR1 SGHVS and CDR2 FNYEAQ. The CDR3 coding sequence is TGTGCCAGCAGCTTAGAGGACAGGGGAGGATTAGCTTTCTTT. This codes for CASSLEDRGGLAFF.

The genes are TRBV4-1 and TRBJ2-2, with D tentatively TRBD2 (5 bases). The CDR3 covers 15 residues. V lost 2 bases to trimming and J lost 3 bases, with 10 bases between them. Per the germline V gene, CDR1 is MGHRA and CDR2 is YSYEKL. CDR3 amino acids: CASSQRSGDTGELFF. The CDR3 DNA follows: TGCGCCAGCAGCCAACGCAGCGGAGACACCGGGGAGCTGTTTTTT.

Note on this clone: Within the sample, other DNA sequences also encode this same CDR3. The chain is built from TRBV4-1 and TRBJ1-3; D unclear. Deletions cut 0 bases from V and 0 bases from J, with 3 bases between. The CDR3 totals 14 residues. Germline loops: CDR1 MGHRA, CDR2 YSYEKL. This chain's CDR3 is CASSQDSSGNTIYF. The DNA of the CDR3 is TGCGCCAGCAGCCAAGATAGCTCTGGAAACACCATATATTTT.

This clone showed up just once. The V gene is TRBV9, the J gene TRBJ1-5; TRBD1 agrees at 8 bases. The CDR3 runs to 14 residues. Per germline, CDR1 SGDLS and CDR2 YYNGEE. J was trimmed by 5 bases and V by 2 bases; bases with no gene match: 3. The CDR3, as DNA: TGTGCCAGCAGCGTGACAGGGGTCGATCAGCCCCAGCATTTT. The encoded protein is CASSVTGVDQPQHF.

The V call is TRBV27, the J call TRBJ2-1, with D perhaps matching TRBD2 (5 bases). Trimming took off 7 bases at V and 5 bases at J, with 24 bases between the two ends. This CDR3 has 17 residues. CDR1 and CDR2 (germline): MNHEY, SMNVEV (reference sequence). CDR3 bases: TGTGCCAGCACGGGGAATTTGTATGCTCCCTTGGACAATGAGCAGTTCTTC. This gives the protein CASTGNLYAPLDNEQFF.

The chain is built from TRBV5-1 and TRBJ2-3; TRBD1 aligns across 9 bases. CDR1 and CDR2 (germline): SGHRS, YFSETQ. This CDR3 region has 15 residues. V shed 4 bases and J 3 bases; nucleotides not matched to a gene: 6. CDR3 DNA sequence: TGCGCCAGCAGCACCGGACAGGGGTTGACAGATACGCAGTATTTT. Its translation is CASSTGQGLTDTQYF.

V and J are TRBV4-2 and TRBJ2-7; 8 nucleotides agree with TRBD2. J was trimmed by 0 bases and V by 0 bases; bases with no gene match: 4. Germline V gives CDR1 LGHNA, CDR2 YNFKEQ. This CDR3 region has 16 residues. The CDR3 DNA reads as TGTGCCAGCAGCCAAGAGGGAAGCGGGAGCTCCTACGAGCAGTACTTC. Protein: CASSQEGSGSSYEQYF.

The V gene is TRBV4-2, the J gene TRBJ2-5, with D unresolved. There are 13 residues in the CDR3. Germline V CDR1 and CDR2: LGHNA, YNFKEQ. V lost 0 bases and J 10 bases, leaving 12 bases between the germline ends. The CDR3 nucleotides read TGTGCCAGCAGCCAAGATCCCCGTACAGACCAGTACTTC. It codes for CASSQDPRTDQYF.

The J gene is TRBJ2-1, the V gene TRBV9; 12 bases agree with TRBD2. The length of the CDR3 is 18 residues. V was pared by 0 bases and J by 8 bases, with 12 bases of the junction left unmatched. The germline V gene has CDR1 SGDLS and CDR2 YYNGEE. The CDR3 is CASSVAASGRAGLDEQFF. The DNA of the CDR3 is TGTGCCAGCAGCGTAGCGGCTAGCGGGAGGGCCGGTTTGGATGAGCAGTTCTTC. Based on the CDR3 plus reference TRBV9 and TRBJ2-1, the full variable domain is DSGVTQTPKHLITATGQRVTLRCSPRSGDLSVYWYQQSLDQGLQFLIQYYNGEERAKGNILERFSAQQFPDLHSELNLSSLELGDSALYFCASSVAASGRAGLDEQFFGPGTRLTVL.

The rearrangement links TRBV13 to TRBJ2-7, with 12 bases identical to TRBD1. The V segment lost 1 base and the J segment 3 bases; nucleotides outside the gene matches: 10. CDR1 and CDR2 from the germline V gene are PRHDT and FYEKMQ (reference sequence). The CDR3 is 18 residues long. CDR3: CASSLAGPGTGGSYEQYF. Written as DNA, the CDR3 is TGTGCCAGCAGCTTAGCGGGCCCCGGGACAGGGGGCAGCTACGAGCAGTACTTC. Supplemented by reference TRBV13 and TRBJ2-7, the full variable domain reads AAGVIQSPRHLIKEKRETATLKCYPIPRHDTVYWYQQGPGQDPQFLISFYEKMQSDKGSIPDRFSAQQFSDYHSELNMSSLELGDSALYFCASSLAGPGTGGSYEQYFGPGTRLTVT.

V usage is TRBV9 and J usage is TRBJ2-3; D may be TRBD2 (6 bases). The CDR3 is 16 residues long. In germline, CDR1 is SGDLS, CDR2 YYNGEE. V gave up 3 bases and J gave up 5 bases, with 19 bases separating them. The CDR3 protein is CASSGGDHTGLDTQYF. The CDR3 DNA reads as TGTGCCAGCAGCGGCGGGGATCACACCGGACTAGATACGCAGTATTTT.

The chain has TRBV9 and TRBJ1-2; D unresolved. The V gene lost 0 bases and the J gene lost 7 bases, with 16 bases spanning the gap. Germline loops: CDR1 SGDLS, CDR2 YYNGEE. The CDR3 loop spans 15 amino acids. The chain's CDR3 is CASSVGLLTGSGYTF. CDR3 in DNA: TGTGCCAGCAGCGTAGGCCTATTAACGGGGTCTGGCTACACCTTC.

The chain uses TRBV5-4 and TRBJ2-1, with D tentatively TRBD2 (5 bases). The CDR3 length is 19 residues. Germline V lookup: CDR1 SGHNT, CDR2 YYREEE (reference sequence). V lost 0 bases and J lost 0, with 19 bases in between. This chain's CDR3 is CASSLDRSASSNSYNEQFF. In nucleotides, the CDR3 is TGTGCCAGCAGCTTGGATAGGTCGGCTAGCTCCAACTCCTACAATGAGCAGTTCTTC.

This sequence joins TRBV2 and TRBJ2-2; 8 bases match TRBD1. Germline trimming cut 8 bases from V and 5 bases from J; bases unmatched to any gene: 10. CDR3 length: 15 residues. Per germline, CDR1 SNHLY and CDR2 FYNNEI. CDR3 region: CASSARGQVTGELFF. CDR3 coding DNA: TGTGCCAGCTCGGCCAGGGGGCAGGTGACCGGGGAGCTGTTTTTT.

V is TRBV7-9 and J is TRBJ2-3; tentatively, D is TRBD2 (5 bases). This CDR3 has 16 amino acids. Trimming stripped 4 bases from V and 2 bases from J, with 16 bases between. CDR1 and CDR2 from the germline V gene are SEHNR and FQNEAQ (reference sequence). CDR3 protein: CASSSQRTDPTDTQYF. CDR3 nucleotides: TGTGCCAGCAGCTCCCAGCGGACGGACCCCACAGATACGCAGTATTTT.

This clone was counted a single time. The CDR3 loop is CASSFRRTEAFF. The CDR3 region has the DNA TGTGCCAGCAGCTTCCGTCGGACTGAAGCTTTCTTT. The chain has TRBV5-8 and TRBJ1-1; D uncertain. With 2 bases removed from V and 5 bases from J, the gap between germline ends came to 7 bases. The CDR3 runs to 12 residues. Germline lookup yields CDR1 SGHTS and CDR2 YDEGEE.

In DNA form, the CDR3 reads TGTGCCAGCAGTTACCGAGACAGGGTGGCCAATGAGCAGTTCTTC. It translates to CASSYRDRVANEQFF. V is TRBV6-5 and J is TRBJ2-1, with TRBD1 matching over 7 bases. V lost 2 bases to trimming and J lost 6 bases; unmatched junction nucleotides: 7. Germline assignment: CDR1 MNHEY and CDR2 SVGAGI. This CDR3 spans 15 amino acids.

This clone was counted a few times. The chain uses TRBV6-5 and TRBJ1-2; 9 bases match TRBD1. CDR1 is MNHEY and CDR2 is SVGAGI in the germline V gene. V was clipped by 6 bases and J by 4 bases; unmatched bases: 0. This CDR3 is 12 amino acids long. CDR3 sequence: CASRQGAYGYTF. CDR3 DNA sequence: TGTGCCAGCAGACAGGGGGCCTATGGCTACACCTTC.

The chain carries TRBV18 and TRBJ2-1; D unclear. The CDR3 contains 15 residues. In germline, CDR1 is KGHSH, CDR2 LQKENI. V lost 5 bases, J lost 4 bases, and 15 bases lay in between. Written as DNA, the CDR3 is TGTGCCAGCTCAGTTGGGCAGGTTGGGTACAATGAGCAGTTCTTC. This translates into CASSVGQVGYNEQFF.

The CDR3 region is CASSLSGGNQPQHF. Written as DNA, the CDR3 is TGTGCCAGCAGCTTGTCAGGCGGCAATCAGCCCCAGCATTTT. The rearrangement uses TRBV5-6 and TRBJ1-5; D call uncertain. CDR1 is SGHDT, CDR2 YYEEEE, per germline. The V gene lost 1 base and the J gene lost 2 bases, with 7 bases spanning the gap. The CDR3 runs 14 residues.

The sample holds a few counts of this clone. The chain carries TRBV7-9 and TRBJ2-7; no definite D call. The CDR3 consists of 13 residues. V was cut by 4 bases and J by 1 base, with 8 bases left in between. CDR1 SEHNR and CDR2 FQNEAQ come from the germline V gene (reference sequence). CDR3 loop: CASSYHSSYEQYF. Here the CDR3 DNA reads TGTGCCAGCAGCTACCACAGTTCCTACGAGCAGTACTTC.

This clone occurred a few times. The V and J genes are TRBV4-1 and TRBJ1-2, with D perhaps matching TRBD1 (6 bases). Germline V gene lookup returns CDR1 MGHRA and CDR2 YSYEKL. The CDR3 consists of 13 residues. Trimming removed 4 bases at V and 8 bases at J, with 14 bases between. The CDR3, as DNA: TGCGCCAGCAGCCCCACAGGGCTCCTGGGCTACACCTTC. Translating it yields CASSPTGLLGYTF.

The rearrangement uses TRBV2 and TRBJ2-1, with 13 bases matching TRBD2. The ends lost 5 bases at V and 0 bases at J; junction bases unmatched: 16. This CDR3 contains 21 residues. The V gene's germline CDR1 is SNHLY and CDR2 FYNNEI. CDR3 amino acids: CASSTRPPTSGRPSSYNEQFF. The DNA of the CDR3 is TGTGCCAGCAGTACCCGCCCCCCGACTAGCGGGAGGCCGAGCTCCTACAATGAGCAGTTCTTC.

The chain recombines TRBV4-1 with TRBJ2-1, with 12 nucleotides matching TRBD2. CDR3 length: 15 amino acids. Trimming cost V 4 bases and J 6 bases; bases outside gene matches: 4. The germline CDR1 and CDR2 sequences are MGHRA and YSYEKL. The CDR3 DNA is TGCGCCAGCAGCCTCCTAGCGGGAGGGTCCAATGAGCAGTTCTTC. It specifies CASSLLAGGSNEQFF.

The chain recombines TRBV6-5 with TRBJ2-3; no clear D. CDR3 length: 11 amino acids. Germline values: CDR1 MNHEY, CDR2 SVGAGI. V lost 2 bases to trimming and J lost 8 bases, with 5 bases between them. As DNA, the CDR3 is TGTGCCAGCAGTTACGGCGGTACGCAGTATTTT. It yields the protein CASSYGGTQYF.